This T cell receptor (beta chain) is from a study of shared clonotypes between healthy human individuals (dated by TCRdb to 2019 to 2021). With respect to the entire study: A couple of women and a few men aged 18 to 49 years were included in the cohort. For each donor, three plates each were used for CD4 naive and CD4 memory, two plates were used for CD8 naive, and one plate was used for CD8 memory. Blood TCR repertoires of roughly five healthy adults were deeply sequenced to estimate repertoire size and the extent of clonotype sharing between individuals. Different laboratories and diverse techniques were used to prepare libraries and sequence TCR repertoires, to increase sequencing depth and limit assay-specific biases. Per donor, leukapheresis produced somewhere between about 0.94 and 9.5 billion PBMCs.

The donors were healthy, HIV-negative adults who had no recently reported acute infections or vaccinations. Every donor was a Caucasian adult living in Nashville, Tennessee, USA. Magnetic negative selection was used to enrich CD4+ T cells, after which naive cells were positively selected on CD45RA and the negative fraction became the memory subset. After blood collection by leukapheresis, PBMCs were isolated using Ficoll-Histopaque density gradient centrifugation and then cryopreserved in the vapor phase of liquid nitrogen. Analytical flow cytometry was used to check the purity and quantity of every magnetically sorted T cell population. Genomic DNA was isolated from each sorted fraction and quantified by UV absorbance on a Nanodrop 2000c. Concerning this clone: This receptor's antigen is unknown. No clone much larger than this one lies a single base away; base qualities are absent.

TCR CDR3 regions were amplified from genomic DNA by multiplex PCR using the deep immunoSEQ assay. Genomic DNA extracted from each cell subset was distributed evenly over all wells of several immunoSEQ 96-well plates, and each plate served as one replicate. For sorted subsets, about 200 ng genomic DNA, equal to about 30,000 T cell genomes, was loaded into each replicate PCR. The purified libraries were quantified using a Qubit 3.0 fluorometer, sized with a Bioanalyzer 2100, and then quantified again using the KAPA Library Quantification kit. Every immunoSEQ 96-well plate was sequenced on a separate single-read 150-cycle Illumina NextSeq 550 flow cell. The authors processed their data as follows. Because the immunoSEQ output included only junctional sequences and no quality scores, the filtering could not be the same as the filtering used for full-length reads. Sequences were annotated with PyIR, a Python wrapper for IgBLAST v1.9, using IMGT germline references to assign V/J genes and CDR3. Reads were removed for weak V/J assignments (E-value above 1e-6), missing CDR3, stop codons, out-of-frame junctions, or ambiguous translated residues. V3J clonotypes were defined as sequences sharing an identical inferred V gene, J gene, and CDR3 amino acid sequence. Percentage overlap between repertoires was calculated by dividing the number of shared unique clonotypes by the size of the smaller repertoire. Three approaches were used to assess repertoire richness: RTK rarefaction, the Chao1 estimator, and Recon v2.1 estimates of unobserved clonotypes. For all TCRbeta clonotypes obtained by the gDNA method from four donors, generation probabilities were computed with OLGA. TCRdb obtained this table from immuneACCESS and retained in-frame rearrangements with V and J assigned. These tables miss some clones; where compared with another copy, unresolved V genes account for less than half of the shortfall, and the remainder is unexplained. That table furnishes V, J and clone size, whereas the DNA furnished D and trimming. This sample is represented by some 1.4 million clones; about 96% of them were singletons. About 1.2% of the sample is taken by the ten largest.

The paper as a whole reports these results and caveats: Based on pairwise subsampling, the degree of clonotype sharing among donors was expected to be affected by sequencing depth. Larger estimated clonotype richness was generally found for naive subsets than for memory subsets. Clonotypes shared by all four sorted-subset donors showed higher generation probabilities than non-shared clonotypes. Sampling was restricted to blood, and TCR repertoires in tissues likely differ from the TCR repertoires found in blood. Rarefaction of sorted-subset datasets indicated incomplete sequencing despite the large sequencing depth. When several donors were compared, the shared fraction of clonotypes was around 5.1% for naive CD4, 3.5% for naive CD8, more than 2% for memory CD4, and less than 0.45% for memory CD8. The genetic and exposure-history diversity represented was limited by the small number of donors.

The TCR originated in a man aged 30 to 39 in good health. The sample comprised naive CD4+ T cells sorted from blood. Explained via the paper, the cell subset or site label denotes: CD45RA+ positively selected.

This receptor has the CDR3 CASTSHGNPPWNEQFF. The DNA sequence is TGTGCCAGCACCAGCCACGGGAACCCGCCTTGGAATGAGCAGTTCTTC. The chain employs TRBV27 and TRBJ2-1; TRBD2 is a weak D gene call, 5 bases matching. The germline V gene (reference sequence) specifies MNHEY as CDR1 and SMNVEV as CDR2. V and J lose 7 bases and 7 bases, and a span of 23 bases separates them. The CDR3 starts with the cysteine, ends with the phenylalanine, and has 16 residues. The read is trimmed to its CDR3 DNA, 48 bases read in frame from base 1.